This T cell receptor (beta chain) is drawn from a study of blood T cell repertoires in COVID-19. Study information: COVID-19 samples collected from the United States, Italy and Spain covered acute and convalescent phases.

Original data processing: Researchers report that nucleated cell counts were estimated from reference gene primer amplification. Sequencing was performed with immunoSEQ multiplex PCR; in TCRdb, only in-frame clones are kept and a portion is missing. Clone size and the V and J calls come from that table; the DNA yielded D and trimming. Here the sample spans 150,000 to 200,000 clones, around 85% being singletons. The sequenced material came from peripheral blood. This TCR came from a man between 65 and 85 years old with active or convalescent COVID-19.

The CDR3 protein is CASSLTSGSKETQYF. In nucleotides, the CDR3 is TGTGCCAGCAGCTTGACTAGCGGGAGTAAAGAGACCCAGTACTTC. V gene TRBV7-2 combines with J gene TRBJ2-5, with TRBD2 matching over 12 bases. The CDR3 is 15 residues long. CDR1 is SGHTA, CDR2 FQGNSA, per germline. Unmatched junction bases numbered 2, after V lost 3 bases and J lost 3 bases.